Sequencing of this T cell receptor beta chain was carried out in a study of T cell repertoires in aging, cancer and after chemotherapy. On the study more broadly: Patients with glioblastoma brain tumors were sampled before and after temozolomide-based therapy. General observations from the study: The repertoire data cannot show anything about immunological memory following chemotherapy. Untreated cancer patients had significantly lower blood TCR diversity than age-matched healthy donors. In healthy donors, age-related TCR diversity loss mainly reflected lost richness.

A mixed TRB-A/B primer pool amplified rearranged TRB by multiplex touch-down PCR. TCRdb reprocessed the multiplex PCR reads with MiXCR, giving one entry per CDR3 protein. In the table there are approximately 5,300 distinct CDR3 sequences, around 29% of which are singletons. The template was genomic DNA from peripheral blood, not RNA. This CDR3 comprises 14 residues. Trimming stripped 0 bases from V and 1 base from J, with 5 bases between. Germline CDR1 SGHNT, CDR2 YYREEE (reference sequence). There are a few counts of this clonotype. The antigen remains undetermined. Material for sequencing was blood. The clonotype was recovered from a human donor with a solid tumor. J is TRBJ1-3 and V is TRBV5-4; D uncertain. CDR3 loop: CASSLEASGNTIYF. The DNA for the CDR3 is TGTGCCAGCAGCTTGGAAGCATCTGGAAACACCATATATTTT.